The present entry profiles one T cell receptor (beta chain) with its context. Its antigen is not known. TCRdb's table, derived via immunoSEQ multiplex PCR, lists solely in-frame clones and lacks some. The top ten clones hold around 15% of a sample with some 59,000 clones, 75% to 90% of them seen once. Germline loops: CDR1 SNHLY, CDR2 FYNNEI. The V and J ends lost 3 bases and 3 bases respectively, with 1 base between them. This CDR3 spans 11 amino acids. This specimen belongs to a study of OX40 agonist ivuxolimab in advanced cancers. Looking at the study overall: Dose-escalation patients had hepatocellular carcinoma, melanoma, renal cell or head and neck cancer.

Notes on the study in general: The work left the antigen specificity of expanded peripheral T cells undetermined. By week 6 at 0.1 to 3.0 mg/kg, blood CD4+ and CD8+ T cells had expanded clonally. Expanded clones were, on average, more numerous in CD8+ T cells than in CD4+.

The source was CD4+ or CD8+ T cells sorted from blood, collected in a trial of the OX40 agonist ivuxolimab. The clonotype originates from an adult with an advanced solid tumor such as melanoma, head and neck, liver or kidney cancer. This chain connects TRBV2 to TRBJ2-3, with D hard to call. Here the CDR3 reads CASSETDTQYF. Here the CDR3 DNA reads TGTGCCAGCAGTGAGACAGATACGCAGTATTTT. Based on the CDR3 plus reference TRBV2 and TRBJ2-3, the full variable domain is EPEVTQTPSHQVTQMGQEVILRCVPISNHLYFYWYRQILGQKVEFLVSFYNNEISEKSEIFDDQFSVERPDGSNFTLKIRSTKLEDSAMYFCASSETDTQYFGPGTRLTVL.